This entry lists 20 T cell receptor beta chains sequenced from one sample in a study of Ad26.COV2.S vaccination and SARS-CoV-2 variants. The repertoire was sequenced with immunoSEQ multiplex PCR; TCRdb's copy has only in-frame clones and lacks some. The sample has 200,000 to 250,000 clones, roughly 90% seen once. Treatment of the sample: roughly 19 received Ad26.COV2.S at low or high dose, single or two shots; a few received placebo; per-sample allocation not given. The investigators took samples on day 63 after the first vaccine or placebo injection. Sequenced material: peripheral blood, taken in a trial of Ad26.COV2.S vaccine versus placebo. These receptors were obtained from a person between 18 and 59 years old who received the Ad26.COV2.S COVID-19 vaccine or a placebo.

The chain is built from TRBV11-2 and TRBJ1-1; D possibly corresponds to TRBD1 (5 bases). V lost 1 base and J 10 bases, leaving 13 bases between the germline ends. Germline V gene data show CDR1 as SGHAT and CDR2 as FQNNGV. The CDR3 is 13 amino acids. The CDR3 loop reads CASSLGRGERAFF. The CDR3 DNA sequence: TGTGCCAGCAGCTTAGGGCGAGGGGAGAGAGCTTTCTTT.

CDR3 sequence (DNA): TGTGCCAGCAGCTCCGAACTCCGGCACAATGAGCAGTTCTTC. This codes for CASSSELRHNEQFF. V is TRBV7-9 and J is TRBJ2-1; D is undetermined. The CDR3 runs 14 residues. Trimming took off 4 bases at V and 5 bases at J, with 12 bases between the two ends. The germline CDR1 and CDR2 sequences are SEHNR and FQNEAQ (reference sequence). Full variable domain (missing parts from reference TRBV7-9 and TRBJ2-1): DTGVSQNPRHKITKRGQNVTFRCDPISEHNRLYWYRQTLGQGPEFLTYFQNEAQLEKSRLLSDRFSAERPKGSFSTLEIQRTEQGDSAMYLCASSSELRHNEQFFGPGTRLTVL.

V gene TRBV13 combines with J gene TRBJ2-7, with TRBD2 as a possible D gene (6 bases). V was trimmed by 4 bases and J by 3 bases, leaving 16 bases between them. Germline values: CDR1 PRHDT, CDR2 FYEKMQ (reference sequence). This CDR3 spans 15 amino acids. For the CDR3, the DNA is TGTGCCAGCAGCTCCCGCGGGGATCTCGGCTACGAGCAGTACTTC. Its translation is CASSSRGDLGYEQYF.

The chain joins TRBV9 to TRBJ2-3, with 9 bases identical to TRBD2. This CDR3 has 16 amino acids. Germline CDR1 and CDR2: SGDLS and YYNGEE. The J segment lost 5 bases and the V segment lost 4 bases, leaving 11 bases of the junction unmatched. The CDR3 DNA reads TGTGCCAGCAGCCCCCATAGCGGGAGAAGGGAAGATACGCAGTATTTT. Translated: CASSPHSGRREDTQYF.

The chain links TRBV6-2 or TRBV6-3 to TRBJ1-5; 9 bases align to TRBD1. Germline V CDR1 and CDR2: MNHEY, SVGEGT. The CDR3 has 17 residues. Trimming at V came to 2 bases and at J to 0 bases, leaving 5 bases not matched to a gene. CDR3 sequence: CASSYAGTGYSNQPQHF. The DNA for the CDR3 is TGTGCCAGCAGTTACGCCGGGACAGGGTATAGCAATCAGCCCCAGCATTTT.

This chain connects TRBV4-1 to TRBJ2-7; D gene ambiguous. The germline V gene has CDR1 MGHRA and CDR2 YSYEKL. V was shortened by 1 base and J by 4 bases, with 11 bases between the two germline ends. The CDR3 loop spans 14 amino acids. Written as DNA, the CDR3 is TGCGCCAGCAGCCAAGTATTAGCTTCTTACGAGCAGTACTTC. This translates into CASSQVLASYEQYF.

The chain employs TRBV18 and TRBJ2-5; TRBD1 might be the D (5 bases). The CDR3 consists of 14 residues. V was clipped by 4 bases and J by 2 bases, with 11 bases between them. Germline lookup yields CDR1 KGHSH and CDR2 LQKENI. CDR3 nucleotides: TGTGCCAGCTCACGACAGTGGGGACAAGAGACCCAGTACTTC. It is translated as CASSRQWGQETQYF.

V gene TRBV5-8 combines with J gene TRBJ1-1; TRBD1 is a possible D gene (5 bases). Germline CDR1 is SGHTS and CDR2 is YDEGEE. V was shortened by 0 bases and J by 5 bases, with 17 bases between the two germline ends. The CDR3 extends over 16 amino acids. Here the CDR3 DNA reads TGTGCCAGCAGCTTGGGCGCCCCGGGGGGGGGAACTGAAGCTTTCTTT. This translates into CASSLGAPGGGTEAFF.

The CDR3 is CASSAGAFNLLGKLFF. The CDR3 coding sequence is TGTGCCAGCAGCGCCGGGGCTTTTAACCTCCTTGGAAAACTGTTTTTT. This chain uses TRBV25-1 with TRBJ1-4; weak D call: TRBD1 (5 bases). CDR1 MGHDK and CDR2 SYGVNS come from the germline V gene. Trimming took off 6 bases at V and 10 bases at J, with 24 bases between the two ends. This CDR3 comprises 16 residues.

The V and J genes are TRBV2 and TRBJ2-1; maybe TRBD2 (5 bases). Germline V gives CDR1 SNHLY, CDR2 FYNNEI. Trimming took off 8 bases at V and 12 bases at J, with 20 bases between the two ends. This CDR3 comprises 13 residues. The CDR3 loop reads CASWGEPSFAQFF. The CDR3 coding sequence is TGTGCCAGCTGGGGAGAACCAAGCTTTGCGCAGTTCTTC.

The chain recombines TRBV27 with TRBJ2-5; TRBD1 matches 9 bases. V lost 8 bases and J lost 2; bases outside the gene matches: 21. The CDR3 has 19 residues. Looked up from germline, CDR1 is MNHEY and CDR2 is SMNVEV (reference sequence). In nucleotides, the CDR3 is TGTGCCAGCGCTTTAAGGCACCGGGACAGGGTGGCCCGACAAGAGACCCAGTACTTC. Translation gives CASALRHRDRVARQETQYF.

The chain has TRBV7-2 and TRBJ2-7; the D call may be TRBD1 or TRBD2 (5 bases each). V was cut by 5 bases and J by 0 bases, with 11 bases left in between. The CDR3 is 14 residues long. Per germline, CDR1 SGHTA and CDR2 FQGNSA. CDR3: CASSRDGYSYEQYF. The CDR3 nucleotides are TGTGCCAGCAGCAGGGACGGATACTCCTACGAGCAGTACTTC.

This chain connects TRBV6-6 to TRBJ1-1, with a tentative D call TRBD1 (6 bases). Between the trimmed V and J ends, which lost 6 bases and 1 base, there was a span of 12 bases. The CDR3 has 14 amino acids. Germline values: CDR1 MNHNY, CDR2 SVGAGI (reference sequence). The CDR3 reads CASSLGQSNTEAFF. In nucleotides, the CDR3 is TGTGCCAGCAGCCTAGGACAGTCGAACACTGAAGCTTTCTTT.

The rearrangement joins TRBV19 to TRBJ1-1; 8 positions agree with TRBD1. The V and J ends lost 3 bases and 4 bases, in that order; junction bases with no gene match: 10. Germline V gene lookup returns CDR1 LNHDA and CDR2 SQIVND (reference sequence). This CDR3 is built from 16 residues. The CDR3 here is CASSIPWDRSLTEAFF. The CDR3 nucleotides read TGTGCCAGTAGTATCCCCTGGGACAGGTCTCTCACTGAAGCTTTCTTT.

The rearrangement joins TRBV10-2 to TRBJ1-2; D is perhaps TRBD1 (5 bases). Trimming shortened V by 3 bases and J by 8 bases, and 7 bases separated the two germline ends. CDR1 is WSHSY and CDR2 is SAAADI in the germline V gene. The CDR3 consists of 11 residues. CDR3 nucleotides: TGCGCCAGCAGTGACGGGGGAGGCTACACCTTC. It translates to CASSDGGGYTF.

This clone occurred once. V usage is TRBV2 and J usage is TRBJ1-4; D is uncertain. CDR1 SNHLY and CDR2 FYNNEI come from the germline V gene. V dropped 5 bases and J dropped 0 bases, with 13 bases sitting between them. CDR3 size: 16 residues. The CDR3 spells CASSNSLIPTNEKLFF. The CDR3 coding sequence is TGTGCCAGCAGTAACAGCCTGATCCCAACTAATGAAAAACTGTTTTTT.

Turning to this clone: At one boundary the junction diverges from the germline segment, which might be a read error. The V gene is TRBV27, the J gene TRBJ2-1; tentatively, D is TRBD1 (6 bases). The CDR3 contains 13 residues. Germline CDR1 MNHEY, CDR2 SMNVEV (reference sequence). Here the CDR3 DNA reads TGTGCCAGCAGCCTCTACACCGCAGGGGTCATGATCTTC. It encodes CASSLYTAGVMIF.

The J gene is TRBJ2-1, the V gene TRBV7-3; no firm D call. V was cut by 5 bases and J by 6 bases, with 14 bases left in between. The length of the CDR3 is 14 residues. Germline CDR1 SGHTA, CDR2 FQGTGA. The DNA for the CDR3 is TGTGCCAGCAGCCCTTCGACCCTCTTCAATGAGCAGTTCTTC. It encodes CASSPSTLFNEQFF. The full variable domain, completed using reference TRBV7-3 and TRBJ2-1, is GAGVSQTPSNKVTEKGKYVELRCDPISGHTALYWYRQSLGQGPEFLIYFQGTGAADDSGLPNDRFFAVRPEGSVSTLKIQRTERGDSAVYLCASSPSTLFNEQFFGPGTRLTVL.

This chain connects TRBV7-2 to TRBJ1-6; D gene uncertain. In germline, CDR1 is SGHTA, CDR2 FQGNSA. CDR3 length equals 15 residues. The germline V and J ends were trimmed by 5 bases and 9 bases, with 17 bases remaining between them. The CDR3 coding sequence is TGTGCCAGCAGCCCTCCGACCCAAGGCTTTTCACCCCTCCACTTT. Its translation: CASSPPTQGFSPLHF.

The rearrangement links TRBV5-1 to TRBJ2-3, with 7 bases identical to TRBD1. The V segment lost 4 bases and the J segment 2 bases; nucleotides outside the gene matches: 4. CDR1 and CDR2 from the germline V gene are SGHRS and YFSETQ. This CDR3 region has 14 residues. The CDR3 coding sequence is TGCGCCAGCAGCCAGGGGGTCCCCACAGATACGCAGTATTTT. Translation gives CASSQGVPTDTQYF.